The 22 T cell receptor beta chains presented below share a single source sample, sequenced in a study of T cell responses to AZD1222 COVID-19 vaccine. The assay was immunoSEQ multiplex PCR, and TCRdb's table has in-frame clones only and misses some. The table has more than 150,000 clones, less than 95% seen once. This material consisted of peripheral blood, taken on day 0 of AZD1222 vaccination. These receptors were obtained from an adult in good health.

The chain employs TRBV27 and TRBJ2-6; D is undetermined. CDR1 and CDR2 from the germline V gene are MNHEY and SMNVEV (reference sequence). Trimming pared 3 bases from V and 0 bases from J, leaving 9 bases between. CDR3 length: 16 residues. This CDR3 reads CASSLGTPSGANVLTF. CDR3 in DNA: TGTGCCAGCAGTTTGGGAACTCCCTCTGGGGCCAACGTCCTGACTTTC. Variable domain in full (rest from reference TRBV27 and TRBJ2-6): EAQVTQNPRYLITVTGKKLTVTCSQNMNHEYMSWYRQDPGLGLRQIYYSMNVEVTDKGDVPEGYKVSRKEKRNFPLILESPSPNQTSLYFCASSLGTPSGANVLTFGAGSRLTVL.

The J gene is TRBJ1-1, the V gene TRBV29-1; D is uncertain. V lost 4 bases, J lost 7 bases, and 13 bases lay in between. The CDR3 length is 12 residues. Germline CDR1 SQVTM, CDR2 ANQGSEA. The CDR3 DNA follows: TGCAGCGTTGTTGTTTCGGAGATTGAAGCTTTCTTT. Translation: CSVVVSEIEAFF.

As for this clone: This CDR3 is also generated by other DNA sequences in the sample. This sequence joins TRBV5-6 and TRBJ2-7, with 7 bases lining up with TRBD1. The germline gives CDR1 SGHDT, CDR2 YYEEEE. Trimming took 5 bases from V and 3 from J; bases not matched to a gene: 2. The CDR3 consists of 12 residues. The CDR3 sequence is CASSPGGYEQYF. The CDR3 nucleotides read TGTGCCAGCAGTCCAGGGGGCTACGAGCAGTACTTC.

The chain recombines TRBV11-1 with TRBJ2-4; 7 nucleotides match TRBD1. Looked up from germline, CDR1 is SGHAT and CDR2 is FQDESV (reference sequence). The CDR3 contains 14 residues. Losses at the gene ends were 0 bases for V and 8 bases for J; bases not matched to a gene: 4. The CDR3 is CASSLARQGDIQYF. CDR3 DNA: TGTGCCAGCAGCTTAGCTCGACAGGGAGACATTCAGTACTTC.

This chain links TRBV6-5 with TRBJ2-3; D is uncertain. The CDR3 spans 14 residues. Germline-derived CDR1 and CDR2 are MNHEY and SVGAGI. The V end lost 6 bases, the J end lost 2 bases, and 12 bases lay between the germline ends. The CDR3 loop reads CASRPGRSTDTQYF. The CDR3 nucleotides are TGTGCCAGCAGACCCGGGCGGTCCACAGATACGCAGTATTTT.

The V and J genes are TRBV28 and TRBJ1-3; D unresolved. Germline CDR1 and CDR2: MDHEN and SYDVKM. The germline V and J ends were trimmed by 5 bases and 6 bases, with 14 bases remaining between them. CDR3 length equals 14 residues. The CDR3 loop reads CASSLPGSENTIYF. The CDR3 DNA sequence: TGTGCCAGCAGTCTTCCGGGATCCGAAAACACCATATATTTT.

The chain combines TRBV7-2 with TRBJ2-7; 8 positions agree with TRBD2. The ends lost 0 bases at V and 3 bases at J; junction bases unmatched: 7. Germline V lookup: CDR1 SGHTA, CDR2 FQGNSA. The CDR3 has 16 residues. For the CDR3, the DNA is TGTGCCAGCAGCTTAGCTGATAGCGGGAAACACTACGAGCAGTACTTC. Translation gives CASSLADSGKHYEQYF.

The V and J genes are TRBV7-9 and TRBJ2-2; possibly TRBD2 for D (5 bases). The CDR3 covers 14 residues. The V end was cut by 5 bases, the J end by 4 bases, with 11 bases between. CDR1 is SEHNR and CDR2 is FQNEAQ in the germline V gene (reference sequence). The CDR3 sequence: CASSRGSATGELFF. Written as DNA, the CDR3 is TGTGCCAGCAGCCGCGGGTCGGCCACCGGGGAGCTGTTTTTT.

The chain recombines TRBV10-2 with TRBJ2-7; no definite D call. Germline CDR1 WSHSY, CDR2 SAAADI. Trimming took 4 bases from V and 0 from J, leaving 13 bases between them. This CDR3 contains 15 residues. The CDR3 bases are TGCGCCAGCAGTGCGCAGACACTTAGCTCCTACGAGCAGTACTTC. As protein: CASSAQTLSSYEQYF.

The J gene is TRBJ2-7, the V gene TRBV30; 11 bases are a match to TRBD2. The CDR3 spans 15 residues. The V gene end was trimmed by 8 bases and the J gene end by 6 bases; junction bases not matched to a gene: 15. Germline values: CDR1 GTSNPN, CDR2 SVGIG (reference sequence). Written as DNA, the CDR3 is TGTGCCACCCAAAATATAGCGGGAGGGCCCTCCGAGCAGTACTTC. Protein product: CATQNIAGGPSEQYF.

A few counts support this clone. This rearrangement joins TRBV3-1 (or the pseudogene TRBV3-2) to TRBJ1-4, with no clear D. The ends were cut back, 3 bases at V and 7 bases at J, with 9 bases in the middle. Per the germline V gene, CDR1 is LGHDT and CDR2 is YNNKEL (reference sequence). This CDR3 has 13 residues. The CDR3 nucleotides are TGTGCCAGCAGCCATAGCCTCGGTGAAAAACTGTTTTTT. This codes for CASSHSLGEKLFF.

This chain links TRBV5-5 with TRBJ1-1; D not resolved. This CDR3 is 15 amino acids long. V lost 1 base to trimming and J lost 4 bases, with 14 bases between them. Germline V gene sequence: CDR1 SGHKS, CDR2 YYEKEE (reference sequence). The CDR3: CASSLTRQEGTEAFF. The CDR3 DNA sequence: TGTGCCAGCAGCTTGACCCGGCAGGAGGGCACTGAAGCTTTCTTT.

CDR3 amino acids: CAWRTGQGGSYEQYF. The CDR3 nucleotides are TGTGCCTGGAGGACGGGACAGGGAGGCTCCTACGAGCAGTACTTC. V gene TRBV30 combines with J gene TRBJ2-7; 9 bases are shared with TRBD1. V shed 3 bases and J 0 bases; nucleotides not matched to a gene: 6. The germline CDR1 and CDR2 sequences are GTSNPN and SVGIG (reference sequence). The CDR3 runs 15 residues.

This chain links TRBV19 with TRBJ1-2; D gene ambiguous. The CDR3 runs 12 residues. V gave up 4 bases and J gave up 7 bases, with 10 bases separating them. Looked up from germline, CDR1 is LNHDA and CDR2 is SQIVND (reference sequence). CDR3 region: CASSNWLIGYTF. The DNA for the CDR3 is TGTGCCAGTAGTAATTGGTTGATTGGCTACACCTTC.

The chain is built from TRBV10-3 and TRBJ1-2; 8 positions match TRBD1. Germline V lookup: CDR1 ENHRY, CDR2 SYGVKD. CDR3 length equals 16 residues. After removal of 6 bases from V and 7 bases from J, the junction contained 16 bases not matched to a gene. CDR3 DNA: TGTGCCATCAGCACCGGGACAGGCTTCGATCGGGGTGGCTACACCTTC. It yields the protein CAISTGTGFDRGGYTF.

CDR3: CASSLGTAYEQYF. DNA of the CDR3: TGTGCCAGCAGTTTGGGGACAGCCTACGAGCAGTACTTC. The chain joins TRBV28 to TRBJ2-7; TRBD1 matches 7 bases. Germline V CDR1 and CDR2: MDHEN, SYDVKM. The CDR3 consists of 13 residues. V gave up 3 bases and J gave up 2 bases; unmatched junction bases: 1.

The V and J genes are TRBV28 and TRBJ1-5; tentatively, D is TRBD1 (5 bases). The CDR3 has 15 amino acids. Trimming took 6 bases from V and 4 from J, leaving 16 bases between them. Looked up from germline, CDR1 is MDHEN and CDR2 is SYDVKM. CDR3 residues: CASRSDSFRNQPQHF. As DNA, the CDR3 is TGTGCCAGCAGAAGCGACAGTTTTCGGAATCAGCCCCAGCATTTT.

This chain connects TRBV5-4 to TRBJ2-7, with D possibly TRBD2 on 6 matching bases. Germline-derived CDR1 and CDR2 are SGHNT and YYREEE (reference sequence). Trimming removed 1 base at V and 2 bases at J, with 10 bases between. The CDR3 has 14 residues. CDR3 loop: CASSLRRGAYEQYF. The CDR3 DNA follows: TGTGCCAGCAGCTTGCGGAGGGGTGCCTACGAGCAGTACTTC.

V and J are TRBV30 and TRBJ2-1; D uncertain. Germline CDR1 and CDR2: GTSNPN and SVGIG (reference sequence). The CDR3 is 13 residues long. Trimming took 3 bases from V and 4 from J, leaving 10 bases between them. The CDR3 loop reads CAWSLGLYNEQFF. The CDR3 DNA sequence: TGTGCCTGGAGCTTAGGGCTGTACAATGAGCAGTTCTTC.

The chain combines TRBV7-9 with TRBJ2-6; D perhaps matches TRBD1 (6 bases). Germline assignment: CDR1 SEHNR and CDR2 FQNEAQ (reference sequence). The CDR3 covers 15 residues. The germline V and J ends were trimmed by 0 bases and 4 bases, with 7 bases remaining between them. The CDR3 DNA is TGTGCCAGCAGCTTAGCAGGGACAGGGGCCAACGTCCTGACTTTC. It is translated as CASSLAGTGANVLTF.

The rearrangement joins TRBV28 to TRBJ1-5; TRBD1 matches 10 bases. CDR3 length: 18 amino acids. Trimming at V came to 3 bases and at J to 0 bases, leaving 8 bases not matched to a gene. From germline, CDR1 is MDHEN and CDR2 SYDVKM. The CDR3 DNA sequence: TGTGCCAGCAGTTTTGCGGGACAGGGGCGGTATAGCAATCAGCCCCAGCATTTT. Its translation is CASSFAGQGRYSNQPQHF. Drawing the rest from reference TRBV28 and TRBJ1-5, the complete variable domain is DVKVTQSSRYLVKRTGEKVFLECVQDMDHENMFWYRQDPGLGLRLIYFSYDVKMKEKGDIPEGYSVSREKKERFSLILESASTNQTSMYLCASSFAGQGRYSNQPQHFGDGTRLSIL.

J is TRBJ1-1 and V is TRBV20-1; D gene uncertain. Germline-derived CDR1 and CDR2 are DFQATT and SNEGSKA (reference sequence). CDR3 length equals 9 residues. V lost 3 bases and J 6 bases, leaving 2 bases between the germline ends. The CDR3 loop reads CSASAEAFF. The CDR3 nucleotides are TGCAGTGCTAGCGCTGAAGCTTTCTTT.